This T cell receptor beta chain was found in a study of post-analysis software for immune sequencing data. Unique-molecular-identifier-tagged TCR beta cDNA libraries were used. TCRdb passed the PCR reads through MiXCR, listing each CDR3 protein once. This repertoire shows around 700,000 distinct CDR3 sequences, over 45% found once; its top ten account for around 11%. This clonotype originated in a girl aged 2 to 10 with multiple sclerosis. Sequenced input: blood.

The CDR3 DNA sequence: TGCGCCAGCAGCCCCGATAGCGGGGGCACAGATACGCAGTATTTT. Translated: CASSPDSGGTDTQYF. The chain couples TRBV4-3 to TRBJ2-3; the match to TRBD2 covers 8 bases. V shed 4 bases, J shed 1 base, and the junction held 4 bases outside the gene matches. CDR1 and CDR2 (germline): LGHNA, YSLEER. There are 15 residues in the CDR3.